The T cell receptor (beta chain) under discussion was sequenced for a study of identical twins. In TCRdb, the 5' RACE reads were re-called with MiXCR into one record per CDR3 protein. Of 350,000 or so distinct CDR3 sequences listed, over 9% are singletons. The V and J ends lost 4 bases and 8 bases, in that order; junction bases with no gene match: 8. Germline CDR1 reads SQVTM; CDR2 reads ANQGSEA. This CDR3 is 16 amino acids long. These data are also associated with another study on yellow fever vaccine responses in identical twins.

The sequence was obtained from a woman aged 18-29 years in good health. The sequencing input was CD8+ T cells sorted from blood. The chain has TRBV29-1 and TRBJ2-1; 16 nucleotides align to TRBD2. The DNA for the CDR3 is TGCAGCGTTGCCAGGGGGACTAGCGGGGGGGCCTATGAGCAGTTCTTC. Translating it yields CSVARGTSGGAYEQFF.